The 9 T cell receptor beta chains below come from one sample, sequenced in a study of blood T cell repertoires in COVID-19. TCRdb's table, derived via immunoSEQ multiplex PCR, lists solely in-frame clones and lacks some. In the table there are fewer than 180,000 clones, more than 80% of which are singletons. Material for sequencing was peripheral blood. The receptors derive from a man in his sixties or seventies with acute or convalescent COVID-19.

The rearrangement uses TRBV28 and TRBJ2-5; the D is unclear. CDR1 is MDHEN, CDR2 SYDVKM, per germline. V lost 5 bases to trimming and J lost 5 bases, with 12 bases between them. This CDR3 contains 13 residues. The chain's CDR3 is CASSRGHGETQYF. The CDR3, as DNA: TGTGCCAGCAGTCGAGGTCACGGGGAGACCCAGTACTTC.

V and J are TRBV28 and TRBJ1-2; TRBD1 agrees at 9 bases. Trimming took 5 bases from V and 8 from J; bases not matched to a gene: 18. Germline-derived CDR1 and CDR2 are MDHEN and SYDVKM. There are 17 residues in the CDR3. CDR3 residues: CASSEGTGSFFAGGYTF. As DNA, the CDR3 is TGTGCCAGCAGTGAGGGGACAGGGTCTTTTTTTGCCGGCGGCTACACCTTC.

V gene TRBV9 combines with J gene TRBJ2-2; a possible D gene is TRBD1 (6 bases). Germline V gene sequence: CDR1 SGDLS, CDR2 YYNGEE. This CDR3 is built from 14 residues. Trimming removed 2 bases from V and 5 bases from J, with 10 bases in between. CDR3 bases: TGTGCCAGCAGCGTGGACGACAGGACCGGGGAGCTGTTTTTT. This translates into CASSVDDRTGELFF. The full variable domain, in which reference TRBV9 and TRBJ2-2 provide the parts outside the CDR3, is DSGVTQTPKHLITATGQRVTLRCSPRSGDLSVYWYQQSLDQGLQFLIQYYNGEERAKGNILERFSAQQFPDLHSELNLSSLELGDSALYFCASSVDDRTGELFFGEGSRLTVL.

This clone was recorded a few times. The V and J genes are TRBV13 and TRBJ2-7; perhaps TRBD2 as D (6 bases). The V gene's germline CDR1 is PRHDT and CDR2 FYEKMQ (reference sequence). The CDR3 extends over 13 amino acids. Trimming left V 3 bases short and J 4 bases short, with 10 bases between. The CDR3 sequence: CASSFRAGYEQYF. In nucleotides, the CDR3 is TGTGCCAGCAGCTTCCGGGCGGGGTACGAGCAGTACTTC.

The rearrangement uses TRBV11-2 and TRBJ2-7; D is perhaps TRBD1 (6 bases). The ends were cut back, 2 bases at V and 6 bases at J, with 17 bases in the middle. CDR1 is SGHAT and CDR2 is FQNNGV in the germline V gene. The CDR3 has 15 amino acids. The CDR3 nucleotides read TGTGCCAGCAGCTTACTAAGATCACAGGGCTCCGAGCAGTACTTC. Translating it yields CASSLLRSQGSEQYF.

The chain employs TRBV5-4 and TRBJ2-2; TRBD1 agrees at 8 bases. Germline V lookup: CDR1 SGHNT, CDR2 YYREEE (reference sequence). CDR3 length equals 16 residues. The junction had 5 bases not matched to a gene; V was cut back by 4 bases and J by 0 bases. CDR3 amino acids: CASSRQGSANTGELFF. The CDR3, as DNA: TGTGCCAGCAGCCGACAGGGGTCCGCGAACACCGGGGAGCTGTTTTTT.

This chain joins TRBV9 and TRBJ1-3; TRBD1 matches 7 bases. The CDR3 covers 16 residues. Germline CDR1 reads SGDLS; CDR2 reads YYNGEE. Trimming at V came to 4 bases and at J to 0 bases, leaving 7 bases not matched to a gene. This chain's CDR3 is CASSKGQALSGNTIYF. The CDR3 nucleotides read TGTGCCAGCAGCAAAGGACAGGCGCTCTCTGGAAACACCATATATTTT.

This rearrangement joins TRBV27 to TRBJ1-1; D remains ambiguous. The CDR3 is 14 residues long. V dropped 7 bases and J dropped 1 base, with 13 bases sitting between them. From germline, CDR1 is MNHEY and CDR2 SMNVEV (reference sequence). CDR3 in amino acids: CASNPSPGNTEAFF. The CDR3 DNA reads TGTGCCAGCAACCCCTCCCCCGGGAACACTGAAGCTTTCTTT.

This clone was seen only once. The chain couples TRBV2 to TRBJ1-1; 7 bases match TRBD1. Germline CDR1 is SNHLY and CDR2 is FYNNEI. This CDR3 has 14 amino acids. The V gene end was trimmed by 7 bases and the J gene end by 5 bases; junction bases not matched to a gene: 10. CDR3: CASTSRQGGTEAFF. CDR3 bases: TGTGCCAGCACTTCTAGACAGGGAGGAACTGAAGCTTTCTTT.